The rows below give T cell receptor beta chains drawn from one sample of a study of human T cells and chemical hapten exposure. TCRdb re-analysed the RACE reads in MiXCR, keeping a single row per CDR3 protein. The profile shows 50,000 to 65,000 distinct CDR3 sequences, about 9% of them singletons. Here the sequenced sample was whole blood, taken in connection with sensitization to the hapten diphenylcyclopropenone (DPC). The source is a woman between 35 and 50 years old with alopecia areata. Some clones in this sample may be carry-over from other donors' samples. The CDR3 runs from the conserved cysteine through the conserved F or W. A D gene is named only where the DNA matches it firmly. Clone size is stated in some rows and not others, as once, few, many or a class when expanded.

DNA: TGTGCCAGCAGTGAGCCAGGTAGTATTAAGGCTGAAGCTTTCTTT
CDR3: CASSEPGSIKAEAFF
D: .
V: TRBV2
size: .
J: TRBJ1-1

DNA: TGTGCCAGCAGCGTAGGGGCAGGAAGCACAGATACGCAGTATTTT
CDR3: CASSVGAGSTDTQYF
D: .
V: TRBV9
size: .
J: TRBJ2-3

DNA: TGTGCCAGCAGCCGAAACTCGAACTACGAGCAGTACTTC
CDR3: CASSRNSNYEQYF
D: .
V: TRBV3-1
size: many
J: TRBJ2-7

DNA: TGTGCCAGCAGTCGACAGGGTATTGAGCAGTTCTTC
CDR3: CASSRQGIEQFF
D: TRBD1
V: TRBV14
size: many
J: TRBJ2-1

DNA: TGTGCCAGCAGCCCCCTCTCAGATACGCAGTATTTT
CDR3: CASSPLSDTQYF
D: .
V: TRBV11-2
size: few
J: TRBJ2-3

DNA: TGTGCCAGCAGCTTAGTACGGCTTGGGGCTACAGATACGCAGTATTTT
CDR3: CASSLVRLGATDTQYF
D: .
V: TRBV7-9
size: few
J: TRBJ2-3

DNA: TGCGCCAGCAGCTTGGATGGTCAGCCCCAGCATTTT
CDR3: CASSLDGQPQHF
D: .
V: TRBV5-1
size: many
J: TRBJ1-5

DNA: TGTGCCAGCAGCTTAGCTGGCCAACGCGCGGATACGCAGTATTTT
CDR3: CASSLAGQRADTQYF
D: .
V: TRBV7-2
size: .
J: TRBJ2-3

DNA: TGCAGTGCAGCGGGCCGACCGAACACTGAAGCTTTCTTT
CDR3: CSAAGRPNTEAFF
D: .
V: TRBV20-1
size: many
J: TRBJ1-1

DNA: TGCGCCAGCAGCCAAGATCACGGGACAGTGACCTACGAGCAGTACTTC
CDR3: CASSQDHGTVTYEQYF
D: TRBD1
V: TRBV4-1
size: many
J: TRBJ2-7

DNA: TGCAGCGTTGAACCTCCCGGGGGAGCCACAGATACGCAGTATTTT
CDR3: CSVEPPGGATDTQYF
D: .
V: TRBV29-1
size: many
J: TRBJ2-3

DNA: TGTGCCAGCAGCTCCCAGGGGGCCTCCTACAATGAGCAGTTCTTC
CDR3: CASSSQGASYNEQFF
D: TRBD1
V: TRBV7-3
size: many
J: TRBJ2-1

DNA: TGTGCCAGCAGCCAAGATCTGGGGGGGGCTCCAGATACGCAGTATTTT
CDR3: CASSQDLGGAPDTQYF
D: .
V: TRBV4-2
size: few
J: TRBJ2-3

DNA: TGCAGTGCTTCGGGACACACCACTGAAGCTTTCTTT
CDR3: CSASGHTTEAFF
D: .
V: TRBV20-1
size: .
J: TRBJ1-1

DNA: TGTGCCAGCTCACCTTATCTCCTGAGACAGGGGCACTACGAGCAGTACTTC
CDR3: CASSPYLLRQGHYEQYF
D: TRBD1
V: TRBV18
size: many
J: TRBJ2-7

DNA: TGTGCCAGCAGCTTAATGGCATTCGGACGGGAGCTGTTTTTT
CDR3: CASSLMAFGRELFF
D: .
V: TRBV11-2
size: .
J: TRBJ2-2

DNA: TGTGCCAGCAGCCCAAACCTTGGCGGGGAGCTGTTTTTT
CDR3: CASSPNLGGELFF
D: .
V: TRBV7-3
size: .
J: TRBJ2-2

DNA: TGTGCCAGCAGCCATACCGGGACTAGCTTCTACGAGCAGTACTTC
CDR3: CASSHTGTSFYEQYF
D: TRBD2
V: TRBV11-1
size: .
J: TRBJ2-7

DNA: TGTGCCAGCAGCCCCGGACTAGCTGGTCGGTACTTC
CDR3: CASSPGLAGRYF
D: TRBD2
V: TRBV7-7
size: many
J: TRBJ2-5

DNA: TGTGCCAGCAGCCTGCGTAGCGGGGGGTCCTTAGCGAACACCGGGGAGCTGTTTTTT
CDR3: CASSLRSGGSLANTGELFF
D: TRBD2
V: TRBV11-3
size: many
J: TRBJ2-2

DNA: TGTGCCAGCAGCCAAGACACTAACTCCTACAATGAGCAGTTCTTC
CDR3: CASSQDTNSYNEQFF
D: .
V: TRBV14
size: .
J: TRBJ2-1

DNA: TGCGCCAGCAGCTTGGTAGACGGGGAGCTGTTTTTT
CDR3: CASSLVDGELFF
D: .
V: TRBV5-1
size: .
J: TRBJ2-2

DNA: TGTGCCAGTAGTGTTGGGTGGGACACCCATCAGCCCCAGCATTTT
CDR3: CASSVGWDTHQPQHF
D: .
V: TRBV19
size: few
J: TRBJ1-5

DNA: TGTGCCAGCAGCCCCCTTAAGGAGGTATACAATGAGCAGTTCTTC
CDR3: CASSPLKEVYNEQFF
D: .
V: TRBV5-6
size: few
J: TRBJ2-1

DNA: TGTGCCAGCAGTTACTCTGGACAGGGAGGGGGCTACACCTTC
CDR3: CASSYSGQGGGYTF
D: TRBD1
V: TRBV6-6
size: many
J: TRBJ1-2

DNA: TGTGCCAGCACTTCCCCCCTAGCGGAGTGCTACGAGCAGTACTTC
CDR3: CASTSPLAECYEQYF
D: .
V: TRBV21-1
size: many
J: TRBJ2-7

DNA: TGCAGCGTTGAAGATCTGGCAGGGGAGACTGAAGCTTTCTTT
CDR3: CSVEDLAGETEAFF
D: .
V: TRBV29-1
size: many
J: TRBJ1-1

DNA: TGTGCCAGCAGCAGATACCGGGACAGGGGCGAGCAGTACTTC
CDR3: CASSRYRDRGEQYF
D: TRBD1
V: TRBV6-6
size: many
J: TRBJ2-7

DNA: TGCAGTGCTAGCCTTGAGGGCCGGCTGACTGAAGCTTTCTTT
CDR3: CSASLEGRLTEAFF
D: .
V: TRBV20-1
size: .
J: TRBJ1-1

DNA: TGCGCCAGCAGCTTGGCCGGACCCCCAGATACGCAGTATTTT
CDR3: CASSLAGPPDTQYF
D: .
V: TRBV5-1
size: many
J: TRBJ2-3